This TCR beta chain was sequenced during a study of shared clonotypes between healthy human individuals. At the level of the study: The composition of the donors was a couple of women and a few men aged 18 to 49. For every donor, three CD4 naive, three CD4 memory, two CD8 naive and one CD8 memory plates were used.

Here immunoSEQ multiplex PCR was the method, and the copy in TCRdb shows in-frame clones only, minus some. Of about 2.2 million clones detected, about 93% appear once; the ten largest clones hold more than 1.5%. Naive CD8 cells lacked CD45RO, underwent positive selection for CCR7 and left out terminally differentiated effector memory CD45RA+ cells. Study results and caveats: Larger richness was generally estimated for naive than memory subsets.

V lost 3 bases and J 3 bases, leaving 6 bases between the germline ends. The CDR3 contains 12 residues. Germline V CDR1 and CDR2: MDHEN, SYDVKM. Turning to this clone: Antigen specificity is unknown.

V gene TRBV28 combines with J gene TRBJ2-7; D is ambiguous. The material sequenced was naive CD8+ T cells from PBMCs. The sequence derives from a man between 18 and 35 years old in good health. Some clones in this sample may be carry-over from other donors' samples. The CDR3 DNA is TGTGCCAGCAGTTTTGATTTCTACGAGCAGTACTTC. Its protein is CASSFDFYEQYF.